Listed below are T cell receptor beta chains from one sample, sequenced in a study of blood T cell repertoires in COVID-19. Here immunoSEQ multiplex PCR was the method, and the copy in TCRdb shows in-frame clones only, minus some. The sample yields approximately 470,000 clones, approximately 86% seen once. Sequencing was done on a sample of PBMCs or T cells enriched from blood (not recorded which). These receptors were taken from a woman younger than 30 who had recovered from COVID-19. Both conserved end residues are trimmed from each CDR3. The size of a clone is reported for some rows only, either as once, few or many, or as a class for expanded clones.

.	TRBV2	TRBJ1-4	ASPIGLKGDNEKLF
.	TRBV6-1	TRBJ1-5	ASSASGGYSNQPQH
.	TRBV30	TRBJ2-7	AWSVGGTTYEQY
.	TRBV4-2	TRBJ1-5	ASSQKAGISQPQH
once	TRBV7-8	TRBJ1-5	ASSRTYLGEQPQH
.	TRBV20-1	TRBJ2-2	SASPGTPGTGELF
.	TRBV5-1	TRBJ2-7	ASSVQQGASYEQY
.	TRBV30	TRBJ1-6	AWSHGRSPLH
.	TRBV4-1	TRBJ2-2	ASSQDQVAGVPGAGELF
once	TRBV7-9	TRBJ2-2	ASSTRTGEGNTGELF
.	TRBV24-1	TRBJ1-2	ATTGYPGQGPVRT
.	TRBV6-5	TRBJ2-5	ASSRLAGGETQY
few	TRBV7-9	TRBJ1-5	ASSPGQGGQPQH
.	TRBV11-3	TRBJ2-2	ASRLNTGELF
.	TRBV5-1	TRBJ2-7	ASSPPTGLGYEQY
.	TRBV12-3/TRBV12-4	TRBJ1-2	ASSSTGAGGYT
.	TRBV29-1	TRBJ1-1	SAGQGADTEAF
few	TRBV6-2/TRBV6-3	TRBJ2-7	ASSYSDTEVIKQY
.	TRBV6-2/TRBV6-3	TRBJ2-2	ASSRRSQAGELF
.	TRBV10-3	TRBJ1-2	AISLNEITGTLYGYT
.	TRBV3-1/TRBV3-2	TRBJ2-3	ASSQVGTSRVD
.	TRBV2	TRBJ2-1	ASMGGGRSGEQF
.	TRBV2	TRBJ2-3	ASRVRGVEDTQY
.	TRBV19	TRBJ2-5	ASSIDPDTSYREGGGLFQETQY